This T cell receptor beta chain is drawn from a study of T-cell memory formation after mild COVID-19. Study details: In these data, TCR clusters were largely donor specific.

MiXCR was run by TCRdb on the 5' RACE reads, yielding one entry per CDR3 protein. The sample includes under 250,000 distinct CDR3 sequences, approximately 9% seen only once; the top ten take 22%. Study-wide points: Day 15 to 85 contracting clones showed balanced CD4/CD8; later expanders leaned CD4+.

There are a few counts of this clonotype. Its antigen is undetermined. This clonotype originated in a man between 18 and 35 years old who had mild COVID-19 (a few samples of this study predate the infection). Cell type and time point are not known. Sequencing input: PBMCs or a T cell subset sorted from them (not recorded which).

The CDR3 DNA reads TGTGCCAGCACCAACCGGCCGAATAGCAATCAGCCCCAGCATTTT. Translation gives CASTNRPNSNQPQHF. J is TRBJ1-5 and V is TRBV6-5; D ambiguous. This CDR3 is built from 15 residues. The V gene lost 7 bases and the J gene lost 0 bases, with 13 bases spanning the gap. Germline assignment: CDR1 MNHEY and CDR2 SVGAGI.